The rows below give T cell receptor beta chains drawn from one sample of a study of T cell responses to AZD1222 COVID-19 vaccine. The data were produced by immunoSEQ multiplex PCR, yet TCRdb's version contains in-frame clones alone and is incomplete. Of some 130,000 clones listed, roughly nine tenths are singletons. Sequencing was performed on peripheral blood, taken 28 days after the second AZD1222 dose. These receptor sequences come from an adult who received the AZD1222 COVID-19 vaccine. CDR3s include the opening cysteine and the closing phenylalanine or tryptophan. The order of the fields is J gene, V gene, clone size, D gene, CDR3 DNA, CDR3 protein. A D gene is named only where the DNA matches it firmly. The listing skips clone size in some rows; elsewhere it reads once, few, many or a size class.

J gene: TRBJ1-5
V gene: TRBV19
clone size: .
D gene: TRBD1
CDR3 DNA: TGTGCCAGTAGTATATCAGGGACAGTTAATCAGCCCCAGCATTTT
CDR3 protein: CASSISGTVNQPQHF

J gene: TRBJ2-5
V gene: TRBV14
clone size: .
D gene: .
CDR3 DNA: TGTGCCAGCAGCCAAGATCCGGGTCGGTCGGAGGAGACCCAGTACTTC
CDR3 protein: CASSQDPGRSEETQYF

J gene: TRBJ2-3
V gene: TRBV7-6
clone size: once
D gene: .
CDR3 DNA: TGTGCCAGCAGCTTAGGCTGGGGGGGCGTCACAGATACGCAGTATTTT
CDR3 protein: CASSLGWGGVTDTQYF

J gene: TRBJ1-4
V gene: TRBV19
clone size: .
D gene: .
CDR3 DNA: TGTGCCAGCCGGGACGACACGGGGGCAACTAATGAAAAACTGTTTTTT
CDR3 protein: CASRDDTGATNEKLFF

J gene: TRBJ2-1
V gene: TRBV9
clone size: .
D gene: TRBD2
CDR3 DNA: TGTGCCAGCAGCGTAGTAAGCGGGAGGTTATACAATGAGCAGTTCTTC
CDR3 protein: CASSVVSGRLYNEQFF

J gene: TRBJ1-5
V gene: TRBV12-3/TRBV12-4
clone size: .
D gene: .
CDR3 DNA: TGTGCCAGCACCCATGGGGGGCAGCCCCAGCATTTT
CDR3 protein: CASTHGGQPQHF

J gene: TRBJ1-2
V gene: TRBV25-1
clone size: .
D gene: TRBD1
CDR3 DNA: TGTGCCAGCAGTGAAGGGACAGCTTCAGTGAGCTACACCTTC
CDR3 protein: CASSEGTASVSYTF

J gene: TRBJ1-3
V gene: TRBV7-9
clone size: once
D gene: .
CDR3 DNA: TGTGCCAGCAGCCACCCCGGGGGCACCATATATTTT
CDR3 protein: CASSHPGGTIYF

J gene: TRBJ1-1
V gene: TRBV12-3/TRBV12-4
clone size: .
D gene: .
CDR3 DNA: TGTGCCAGCATTAGCCATCCGGGTAGTGAAGCTTTCTTT
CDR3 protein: CASISHPGSEAFF

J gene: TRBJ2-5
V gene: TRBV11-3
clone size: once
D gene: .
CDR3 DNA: TGTGCCAGCAGTCTTGGGCGGGATCTTCGAGAGACCCAGTACTTC
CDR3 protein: CASSLGRDLRETQYF

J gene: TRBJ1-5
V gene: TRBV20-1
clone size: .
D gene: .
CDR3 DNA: TGCAGTGCTAGTCCCATCAATCAGCCCCAGCATTTT
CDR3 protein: CSASPINQPQHF

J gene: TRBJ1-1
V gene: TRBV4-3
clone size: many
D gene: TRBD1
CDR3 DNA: TGCGCCAGCAGCCACGTTGGGACAGGGGAAGCTTTCTTT
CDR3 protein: CASSHVGTGEAFF

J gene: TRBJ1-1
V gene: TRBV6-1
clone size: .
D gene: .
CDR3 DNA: TGTGCCAGCAGTGAAGGAGTTTACACTGAAGCTTTCTTT
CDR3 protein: CASSEGVYTEAFF

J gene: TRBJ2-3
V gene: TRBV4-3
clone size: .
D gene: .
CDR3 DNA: TGCGCCAGCAGCCGTGACGGGACTCCTACAGATACGCAGTATTTT
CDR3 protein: CASSRDGTPTDTQYF

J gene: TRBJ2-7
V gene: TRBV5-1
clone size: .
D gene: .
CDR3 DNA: TGCGCCAGCACTCTAGCGACCAGCTCCTACGAGCAGTACTTC
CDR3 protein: CASTLATSSYEQYF

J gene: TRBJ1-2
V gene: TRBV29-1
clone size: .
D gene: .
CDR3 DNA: TGCAGCGTTGGGTCTTCTAACTATGGCTACACCTTC
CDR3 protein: CSVGSSNYGYTF

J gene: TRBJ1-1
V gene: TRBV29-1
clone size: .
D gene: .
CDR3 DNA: TGCAGCGCCACTCGGTTGGGGGTTAACACTGAAGCTTTCTTT
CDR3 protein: CSATRLGVNTEAFF

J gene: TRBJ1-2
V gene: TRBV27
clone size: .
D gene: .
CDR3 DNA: TGTGCCAGCAGTTTCGGGGGCGTTGGGAACTATGGCTACACCTTC
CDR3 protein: CASSFGGVGNYGYTF

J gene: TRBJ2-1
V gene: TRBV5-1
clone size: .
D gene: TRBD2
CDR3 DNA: TGCGCCAGCAGCATTGGAGGTACTAGCGTTTACAATGAGCAGTTCTTC
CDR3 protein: CASSIGGTSVYNEQFF

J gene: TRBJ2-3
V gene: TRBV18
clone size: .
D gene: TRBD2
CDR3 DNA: TGTGCCAGCTCACAAGGGGCTAGCGGGGCCGGAGATACGCAGTATTTT
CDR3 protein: CASSQGASGAGDTQYF

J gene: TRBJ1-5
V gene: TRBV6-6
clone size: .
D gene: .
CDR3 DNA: TGTGCCAGCAGTTTTATAACCGGCAATCAGCCCCAGCATTTT
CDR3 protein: CASSFITGNQPQHF

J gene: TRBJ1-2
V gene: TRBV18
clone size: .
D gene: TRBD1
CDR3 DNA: TGTGCCAGCTCACCCGCGACAGGGGCCAGGGTCTATGGCTACACCTTC
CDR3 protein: CASSPATGARVYGYTF

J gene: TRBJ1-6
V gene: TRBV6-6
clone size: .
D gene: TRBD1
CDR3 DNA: TGTGCCAGCAGTTACGCCGCAGGGGGGCATTCACCCCTCCACTTT
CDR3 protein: CASSYAAGGHSPLHF

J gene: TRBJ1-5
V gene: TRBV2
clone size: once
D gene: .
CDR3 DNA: TGTGCCAGCAGTTTCAGGAGCAATCAGCCCCAGCATTTT
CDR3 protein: CASSFRSNQPQHF

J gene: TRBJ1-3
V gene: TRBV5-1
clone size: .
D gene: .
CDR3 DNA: TGCGCCAGCAGCTCGGGCAGCTCTTACTCTGGAAACACCATATATTTT
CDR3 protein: CASSSGSSYSGNTIYF